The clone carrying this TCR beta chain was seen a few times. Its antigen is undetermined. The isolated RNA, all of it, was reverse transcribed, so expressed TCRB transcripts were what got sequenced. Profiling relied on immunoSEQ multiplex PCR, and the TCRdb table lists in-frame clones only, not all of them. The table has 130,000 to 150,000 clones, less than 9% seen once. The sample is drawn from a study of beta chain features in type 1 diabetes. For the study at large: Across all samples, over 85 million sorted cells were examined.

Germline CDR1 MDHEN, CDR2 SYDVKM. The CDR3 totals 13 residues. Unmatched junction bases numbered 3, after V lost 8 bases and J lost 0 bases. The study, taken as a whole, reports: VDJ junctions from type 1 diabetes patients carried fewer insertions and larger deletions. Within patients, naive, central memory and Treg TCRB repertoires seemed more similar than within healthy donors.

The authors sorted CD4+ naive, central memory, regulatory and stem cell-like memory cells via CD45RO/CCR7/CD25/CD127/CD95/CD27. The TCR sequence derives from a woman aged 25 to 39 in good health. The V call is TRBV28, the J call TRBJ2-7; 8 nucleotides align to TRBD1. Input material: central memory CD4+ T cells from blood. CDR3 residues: CASYTGGSYEQYF. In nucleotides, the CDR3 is TGTGCCAGCTACACAGGGGGCTCCTACGAGCAGTACTTC.